The 30 T cell receptor beta chains below were found in one sample sequenced in a study of a mutant IDH1 vaccine in newly diagnosed glioma. Method: immunoSEQ multiplex PCR; TCRdb's copy keeps in-frame clones and lacks some. The data contain 30,000 to 40,000 clones, 75% to 85% of them singletons. Time point of the sample: baseline, week 1 (first vaccination visit). Treatment indicated: pre-vaccination baseline after standard-of-care therapy. The sequencing used PBMCs, collected from a glioma patient treated with radiotherapy, temozolomide or both. The receptors stem from a man aged 35-49 years with glioma. Some clones in this sample may be carry-over from other donors' samples.

This clone came up a few times. The V gene is TRBV6-9, the J gene TRBJ2-7; 16 bases map to TRBD2. With V trimmed by 7 bases and J by 3 bases, 6 bases remained unmatched. This CDR3 is built from 16 residues. Germline CDR1 and CDR2: MNHGY and SVAAGI. As DNA, the CDR3 is TGTGCCAGCACTCCGGGACTAGCGGGGGGGCGCTACGAGCAGTACTTC. It codes for CASTPGLAGGRYEQYF.

This chain joins TRBV4-1 and TRBJ1-5; D is unclear. The CDR3 extends over 15 amino acids. V lost 4 bases to trimming and J lost 3 bases, with 13 bases between them. Germline CDR1 is MGHRA and CDR2 is YSYEKL. The CDR3 here is CASSLYKSTNQPQHF. The CDR3 DNA sequence: TGCGCCAGCAGCCTATACAAGAGTACCAATCAGCCCCAGCATTTT.

The rearrangement links TRBV5-5 to TRBJ1-2, with D hard to call. V was pared by 0 bases and J by 0 bases, with 6 bases between. The germline CDR1 and CDR2 sequences are SGHKS and YYEKEE (reference sequence). The CDR3 contains 14 residues. The CDR3 here is CASSLARANYGYTF. DNA of the CDR3: TGTGCCAGCAGCTTGGCCAGAGCTAACTATGGCTACACCTTC.

This chain joins TRBV7-8 and TRBJ1-1; a possible D gene is TRBD1 (5 bases). Per the germline V gene, CDR1 is SGHVS and CDR2 is FQNEAQ. With 5 bases removed from V and 6 bases from J, the gap between germline ends came to 16 bases. This CDR3 has 14 residues. DNA for the CDR3: TGTGCCAGCAGCACAGAAAGGGGTCGGCCTGAAGCTTTCTTT. It yields the protein CASSTERGRPEAFF.

This clone was detected only a few times. The rearrangement links TRBV4-3 to TRBJ2-3; 13 nucleotides match TRBD2. The CDR3 contains 16 residues. Germline assignment: CDR1 LGHNA and CDR2 YSLEER. Unmatched junction bases numbered 1, after V lost 0 bases and J lost 4 bases. CDR3 residues: CASSQELAGGPDTQYF. Written as DNA, the CDR3 is TGCGCCAGCAGCCAAGAACTAGCGGGGGGGCCAGATACGCAGTATTTT.

This chain uses TRBV6-5 with TRBJ1-1; TRBD1 agrees at 11 bases. The CDR3 spans 15 residues. Germline assignment: CDR1 MNHEY and CDR2 SVGAGI. V was clipped by 5 bases and J by 10 bases; unmatched bases: 12. The DNA for the CDR3 is TGTGCCAGCAGTCCGAACATTGGACAGGGGGCGGGAGCTTTCTTT. Amino acids: CASSPNIGQGAGAFF.

The J gene is TRBJ1-6, the V gene TRBV10-3, with 8 bases matching TRBD1. Losses at the gene ends were 6 bases for V and 7 bases for J; bases not matched to a gene: 2. The CDR3 length is 13 residues. CDR1 and CDR2 from the germline V gene are ENHRY and SYGVKD. CDR3 nucleotides: TGTGCCATCAGACAGGGGGACAATTCACCCCTCCACTTT. Its translation is CAIRQGDNSPLHF.

The rearrangement joins TRBV29-1 to TRBJ2-5, with TRBD2 identical over 12 bases. Germline V gene lookup returns CDR1 SQVTM and CDR2 ANQGSEA. CDR3 length: 14 residues. With V trimmed by 4 bases and J by 0 bases, 0 bases remained unmatched. The CDR3 DNA follows: TGCAGCGTTGGGACTAGCGGGAACCAAGAGACCCAGTACTTC. Protein product: CSVGTSGNQETQYF.

This clone has just a few counts. The CDR3 sequence: CSVDGTGEGGFRQETQYF. CDR3 bases: TGCAGCGTCGACGGGACAGGGGAAGGGGGTTTTAGGCAAGAGACCCAGTACTTC. The rearrangement joins TRBV29-1 to TRBJ2-5; 10 bases match TRBD1. Germline-derived CDR1 and CDR2 are SQVTM and ANQGSEA. With V trimmed by 6 bases and J by 2 bases, 18 bases remained unmatched. CDR3 length: 18 amino acids.

As for this clone: This sample also contains other DNA sequences that code for the same CDR3. The chain uses TRBV30 and TRBJ1-2, with D unresolved. V shed 0 bases and J shed 2 bases, with 10 bases lying between them. The CDR3 length is 14 residues. Germline V gene sequence: CDR1 GTSNPN, CDR2 SVGIG (reference sequence). Written as DNA, the CDR3 is TGTGCCTGGAGTGTACTTGGCAGGAACTATGGCTACACCTTC. It yields the protein CAWSVLGRNYGYTF.

This chain uses TRBV10-3 with TRBJ2-3; D remains ambiguous. Germline CDR1 is ENHRY and CDR2 is SYGVKD. V lost 7 bases and J 5 bases, leaving 13 bases between the germline ends. The length of the CDR3 is 13 residues. The CDR3 DNA follows: TGTGCCATCACCGGGCCACAAAGAGATACGCAGTATTTT. Its protein product is CAITGPQRDTQYF.

The chain joins TRBV29-1 to TRBJ1-4; possible D gene TRBD1, 5 bases. V lost 5 bases and J 6 bases, leaving 10 bases between the germline ends. This CDR3 is 12 amino acids long. Germline lookup yields CDR1 SQVTM and CDR2 ANQGSEA. The CDR3 sequence: CSVSFRDEKLFF. CDR3 sequence (DNA): TGCAGCGTTTCCTTCAGGGATGAAAAACTGTTTTTT. Drawing the rest from reference TRBV29-1 and TRBJ1-4, the complete variable domain is SAVISQKPSRDICQRGTSLTIQCQVDSQVTMMFWYRQQPGQSLTLIATANQGSEATYESGFVIDKFPISRPNLTFSTLTVSNMSPEDSSIYLCSVSFRDEKLFFGSGTQLSVL.

This clone was seen only a few times. The chain uses TRBV4-1 and TRBJ1-5; D perhaps matches TRBD1 (5 bases). V dropped 0 bases and J dropped 6 bases, with 6 bases sitting between them. This CDR3 is 13 amino acids long. Germline V gene lookup returns CDR1 MGHRA and CDR2 YSYEKL. The CDR3 region has the DNA TGCGCCAGCAGCCAAGATGGGGGTCAGCCCCAGCATTTT. Translated, it gives CASSQDGGQPQHF.

This chain uses TRBV5-4 with TRBJ1-1; 7 nucleotides agree with TRBD1. The germline CDR1 and CDR2 sequences are SGHNT and YYREEE (reference sequence). V lost 2 bases, J lost 5 bases, and 9 bases stayed unmatched. The CDR3 extends over 15 amino acids. CDR3 bases: TGTGCCAGCAGCTTAGGAGGGGGCGATAGGACTGAAGCTTTCTTT. It encodes CASSLGGGDRTEAFF.

The chain combines TRBV15 with TRBJ1-5; 8 bases map to TRBD1. V lost 1 base and J lost 2; bases outside the gene matches: 4. The germline CDR1 and CDR2 sequences are LNHNV and YYDKDF (reference sequence). CDR3 length equals 16 residues. The CDR3 sequence is CATSRGGTGGNQPQHF. The CDR3 nucleotides are TGTGCCACCAGCAGAGGGGGGACAGGAGGCAATCAGCCCCAGCATTTT.

This clone was found a few times. V is TRBV9 and J is TRBJ1-1, with D possibly matching TRBD1 (5 bases). This CDR3 spans 15 amino acids. V was clipped by 0 bases and J by 4 bases, with 13 bases between them. Germline V gives CDR1 SGDLS, CDR2 YYNGEE. The CDR3 DNA reads as TGTGCCAGCAGCGTAGGGGCAGGGAGTGGCACTGAAGCTTTCTTT. This translates into CASSVGAGSGTEAFF.

The chain recombines TRBV4-1 with TRBJ2-2, with 8 bases aligning to TRBD1. Unmatched junction bases numbered 5, after V lost 0 bases and J lost 2 bases. The germline V gene encodes CDR1 MGHRA and CDR2 YSYEKL. The CDR3 sequence is 17 residues long. The CDR3 loop reads CASSQERTGTNTGELFF. The CDR3 DNA sequence: TGCGCCAGCAGCCAAGAGAGGACAGGGACAAACACCGGGGAGCTGTTTTTT.

The gene calls are TRBV9 and TRBJ1-5, with D possibly being TRBD1 (5 bases). Between the trimmed V and J ends, which lost 4 bases and 6 bases, there was a span of 17 bases. Germline CDR1 and CDR2: SGDLS and YYNGEE. The CDR3 is 15 amino acids. The CDR3 loop is CASSPAGSPGQPQHF. The CDR3 DNA follows: TGTGCCAGCAGCCCAGCAGGGAGTCCGGGTCAGCCCCAGCATTTT.

Within the sample, this clone is medium-sized. This rearrangement joins TRBV5-5 to TRBJ2-7; TRBD1 might be the D (6 bases). The V gene lost 2 bases and the J gene lost 3 bases, with 18 bases spanning the gap. This CDR3 contains 16 residues. Germline loops: CDR1 SGHKS, CDR2 YYEKEE (reference sequence). CDR3 sequence: CASSFGAPGAYYEQYF. The CDR3 region has the DNA TGTGCCAGCAGCTTTGGCGCGCCAGGGGCCTACTACGAGCAGTACTTC.

The CDR3 spells CASSVGRVQYF. The CDR3 nucleotides are TGTGCCAGCAGTGTTGGCAGGGTGCAGTACTTC. The chain combines TRBV6-1 with TRBJ2-7; tentatively, D is TRBD1 (5 bases). Germline assignment: CDR1 MNHNS and CDR2 SASEGT. The V gene lost 4 bases and the J gene lost 9 bases, with 10 bases spanning the gap. This CDR3 has 11 residues.

The V and J genes are TRBV18 and TRBJ2-7, with a possible D match to TRBD1 (6 bases). Germline V gene lookup returns CDR1 KGHSH and CDR2 LQKENI. The length of the CDR3 is 13 residues. Trimming shortened V by 6 bases and J by 2 bases, and 11 bases separated the two germline ends. The CDR3: CASSRDNPYEQYF. The CDR3 coding sequence is TGTGCCAGCTCTCGGGACAACCCCTACGAGCAGTACTTC.

V is TRBV19 and J is TRBJ1-1, with D hard to call. Trimming removed 5 bases at V and 3 bases at J, with 22 bases between. Germline CDR1 is LNHDA and CDR2 is SQIVND (reference sequence). This CDR3 comprises 17 residues. CDR3 in amino acids: CASSSSGRARRDTEAFF. CDR3 bases: TGTGCCAGTAGTTCGTCCGGTAGGGCGCGCCGAGACACTGAAGCTTTCTTT.

The chain links TRBV10-2 to TRBJ1-3; maybe TRBD1 (6 bases). The CDR3 extends over 17 amino acids. V gave up 8 bases and J gave up 3 bases, with 23 bases separating them. The germline V gene has CDR1 WSHSY and CDR2 SAAADI. The CDR3 nucleotides are TGCGCCAGCGGCAGGTACTCTCCAGGGGATAGTGGAAACACCATATATTTT. It is translated as CASGRYSPGDSGNTIYF.

The V and J genes are TRBV6-1 and TRBJ2-3, with 12 bases that match TRBD2. The germline V gene has CDR1 MNHNS and CDR2 SASEGT. V gave up 2 bases and J gave up 4 bases; unmatched junction bases: 1. This CDR3 has 15 residues. CDR3 protein: CASSELAGGPDTQYF. The DNA of the CDR3 is TGTGCCAGCAGTGAACTAGCGGGGGGGCCAGATACGCAGTATTTT.

This chain uses TRBV7-9 with TRBJ2-5; TRBD2 aligns across 8 bases. J gave up 1 base and V 5 bases, and 9 bases lay outside the gene matches. The CDR3 loop spans 16 amino acids. Germline-derived CDR1 and CDR2 are SEHNR and FQNEAQ (reference sequence). CDR3 region: CASSPLSGNLQETQYF. For the CDR3, the DNA is TGTGCCAGCAGCCCCCTTAGCGGGAACCTCCAAGAGACCCAGTACTTC.

The chain carries TRBV15 and TRBJ2-3; 9 bases agree with TRBD1. Germline loops: CDR1 LNHNV, CDR2 YYDKDF (reference sequence). After removal of 9 bases from V and 3 bases from J, the junction contained 7 bases not matched to a gene. This CDR3 contains 14 residues. This CDR3 reads CATRTGDTTDTQYF. The CDR3 region has the DNA TGTGCCACGCGGACAGGGGATACGACAGATACGCAGTATTTT. Full variable domain (remainder filled in from reference TRBV15 and TRBJ2-3): DAMVIQNPRYQVTQFGKPVTLSCSQTLNHNVMYWYQQKSSQAPKLLFHYYDKDFNNEADTPDNFQSRRPNTSFCFLDIRSPGLGDTAMYLCATRTGDTTDTQYFGPGTRLTVL.

This chain links TRBV7-2 with TRBJ1-1, with 7 bases matching TRBD1. Germline CDR1 SGHTA, CDR2 FQGNSA. V lost 5 bases, J lost 4 bases, and 7 bases stayed unmatched. CDR3 length: 14 residues. The CDR3 DNA reads TGTGCCAGCAGCCTGCAGGGGGTCCGCACTGAAGCTTTCTTT. It specifies CASSLQGVRTEAFF.

The V and J genes are TRBV5-1 and TRBJ2-5; no firm D call. Germline loops: CDR1 SGHRS, CDR2 YFSETQ. The CDR3 has 12 amino acids. Deletions cut 4 bases from V and 3 bases from J, with 7 bases between. CDR3 loop: CASSRTEETQYF. For the CDR3, the DNA is TGCGCCAGCAGCCGAACAGAAGAGACCCAGTACTTC.

The chain joins TRBV6-5 to TRBJ2-1; D gene uncertain. There are 15 residues in the CDR3. Germline V gene lookup returns CDR1 MNHEY and CDR2 SVGAGI. V was trimmed by 0 bases and J by 2 bases, leaving 8 bases between them. Here the CDR3 reads CASSYSQAPYNEQFF. CDR3 DNA sequence: TGTGCCAGCAGTTACTCTCAGGCTCCCTACAATGAGCAGTTCTTC.

This clone was seen a handful of times. The rearrangement uses TRBV25-1 and TRBJ2-7; D is undetermined. The germline gives CDR1 MGHDK, CDR2 SYGVNS. The germline V and J ends were trimmed by 10 bases and 6 bases, with 16 bases remaining between them. This CDR3 has 12 amino acids. This CDR3 is CATLYPYGEQYF. The CDR3 DNA sequence: TGTGCCACCTTGTATCCGTACGGCGAGCAGTACTTC.